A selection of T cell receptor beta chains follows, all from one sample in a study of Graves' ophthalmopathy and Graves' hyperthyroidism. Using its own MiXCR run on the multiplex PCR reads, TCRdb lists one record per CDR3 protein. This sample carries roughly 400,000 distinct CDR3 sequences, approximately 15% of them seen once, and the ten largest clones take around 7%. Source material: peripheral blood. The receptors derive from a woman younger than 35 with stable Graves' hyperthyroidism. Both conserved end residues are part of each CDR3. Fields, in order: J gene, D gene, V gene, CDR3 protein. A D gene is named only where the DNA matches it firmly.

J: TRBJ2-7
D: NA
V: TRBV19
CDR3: CAGSFRDGPYEQYF

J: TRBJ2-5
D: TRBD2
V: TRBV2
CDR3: CASSESGGPQETQYF

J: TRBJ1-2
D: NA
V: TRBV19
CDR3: CASEFSRALAYGYTF

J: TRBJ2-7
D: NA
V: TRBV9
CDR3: CASSNDLYEQYF

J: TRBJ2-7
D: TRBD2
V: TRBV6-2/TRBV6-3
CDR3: CASSPGNRGGFTPYEQYF

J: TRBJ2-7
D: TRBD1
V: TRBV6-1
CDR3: CASSSDRGDEQYF

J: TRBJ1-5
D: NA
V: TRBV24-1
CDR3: CATSEVYNPRISGNQPQHF

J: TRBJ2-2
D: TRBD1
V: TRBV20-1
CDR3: CSANNPGQGSTGELFF

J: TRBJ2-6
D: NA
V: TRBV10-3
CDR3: CAISLLGEWGSGANVLTF

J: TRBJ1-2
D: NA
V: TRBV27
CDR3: CASSLSAGSPNYGYTF

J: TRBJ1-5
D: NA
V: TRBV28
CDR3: CASSYPRVRVSNQPQHF

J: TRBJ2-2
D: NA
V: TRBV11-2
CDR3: CASSLEAGANTGELFF

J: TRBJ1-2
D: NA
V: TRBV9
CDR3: CASGERGGYTF

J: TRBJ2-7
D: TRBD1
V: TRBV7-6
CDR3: CASSVGQGDAYEQHF

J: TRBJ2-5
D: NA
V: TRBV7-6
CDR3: CASSSNSLDQETQYF

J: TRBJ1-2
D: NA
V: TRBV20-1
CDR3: CSAAGTPYPTVGYTF

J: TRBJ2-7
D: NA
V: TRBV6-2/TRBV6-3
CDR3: CASSPMRMGEQYF

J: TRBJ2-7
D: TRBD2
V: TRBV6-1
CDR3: CASSEGTSGPYEQYF

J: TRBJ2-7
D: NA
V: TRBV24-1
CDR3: CATSGRGDGVSYEQYF

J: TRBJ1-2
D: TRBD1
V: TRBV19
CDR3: CASSIPQGAIYGYTF

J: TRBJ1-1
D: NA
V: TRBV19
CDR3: CASLKGRGGFDTEAFF

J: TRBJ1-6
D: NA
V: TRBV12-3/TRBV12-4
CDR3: CASSLTANSPLHF

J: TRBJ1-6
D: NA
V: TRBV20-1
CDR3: CSANLNSPLHF

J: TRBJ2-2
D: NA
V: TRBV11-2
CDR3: CASTHSYNTGELFF

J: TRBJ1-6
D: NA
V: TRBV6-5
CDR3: CASSYQGRSPLHF

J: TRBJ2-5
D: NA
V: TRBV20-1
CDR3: CSARWTETQYF

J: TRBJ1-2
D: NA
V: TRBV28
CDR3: CASIPRGPGRYGGYTF

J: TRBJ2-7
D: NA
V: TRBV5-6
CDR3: CASSFGQGAAEQYF

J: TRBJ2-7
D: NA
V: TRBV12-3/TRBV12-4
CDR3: CASSVGEDPTYEQYF

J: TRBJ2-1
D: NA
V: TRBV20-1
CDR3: CSAVGGTQKNNEQFF

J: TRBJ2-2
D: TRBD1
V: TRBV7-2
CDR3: CASSQDRGNPGELFF

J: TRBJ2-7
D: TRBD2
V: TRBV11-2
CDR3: CASSSPAGDRSYEQYF

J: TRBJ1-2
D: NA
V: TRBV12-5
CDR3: CASGNQGYYGYTF

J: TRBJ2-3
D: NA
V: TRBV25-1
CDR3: CACSPGDTQYF

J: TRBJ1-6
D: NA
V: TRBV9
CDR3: CASSVGDSPLHF

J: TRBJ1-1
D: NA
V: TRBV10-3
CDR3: CAISSTGPTEAFF

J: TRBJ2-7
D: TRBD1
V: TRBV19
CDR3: CASSTSGTAYEQYF

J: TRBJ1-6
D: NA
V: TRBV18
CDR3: CASSQSRRENRNSPLHF

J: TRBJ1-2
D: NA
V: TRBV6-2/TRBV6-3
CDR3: CASSRGQNAYGYTF

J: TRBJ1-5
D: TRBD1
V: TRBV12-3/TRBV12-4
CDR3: CASSARTGNQPQHF

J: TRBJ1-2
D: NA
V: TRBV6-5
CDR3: CASTSAGPYGYTF

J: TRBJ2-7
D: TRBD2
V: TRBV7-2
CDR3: CASTLSGASSYEQYF

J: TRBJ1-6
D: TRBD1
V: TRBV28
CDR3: CASSSRDSYNSPLHF

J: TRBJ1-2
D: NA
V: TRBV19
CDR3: CASIERQGKKYGYTF

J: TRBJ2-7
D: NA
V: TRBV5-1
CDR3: CASSLSEVNEQYF

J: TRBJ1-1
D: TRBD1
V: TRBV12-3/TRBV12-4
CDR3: CASSYTLNRQGARNTEAFF

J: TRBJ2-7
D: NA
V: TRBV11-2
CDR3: CASSPVGLDEQYF

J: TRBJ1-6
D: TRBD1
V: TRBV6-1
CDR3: CASSADRANSPLHF

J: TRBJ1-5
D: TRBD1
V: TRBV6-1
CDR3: CASSPRGLWNQPQHF

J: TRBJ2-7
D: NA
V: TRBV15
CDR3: CATSREEDNSYEQYF

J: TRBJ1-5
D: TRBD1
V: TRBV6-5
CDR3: CASSPTGYQPQHF

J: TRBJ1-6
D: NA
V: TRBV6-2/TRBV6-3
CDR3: CASSSAAVTSPLHF

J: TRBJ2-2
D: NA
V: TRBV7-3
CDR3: CASSLRGTHTGELFF

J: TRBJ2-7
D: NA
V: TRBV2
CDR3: CASSEKTLQYF